The rows below give T cell receptor beta chains drawn from one sample of a study of shared clonotypes between healthy human individuals. Some clones are missing from TCRdb's copy, which holds only in-frame ones; the method was immunoSEQ multiplex PCR. The sample holds some 2,100,000 clones, approximately 94% seen once. Sequencing input: naive CD4+ T cells sorted from blood. Receptor source: a man aged 18 to 29 in good health. Each CDR3 is given with its conserved first and last residue. A D gene is named only where the DNA matches it firmly. Clone sizes are given selectively: once, few, many, or a class where the clone is expanded.

clone_size: -
j_call: TRBJ2-7
v_call: TRBV6-5
d_call: TRBD1
cdr3_nt: TGTGCCAGCAGCTACCCCGGGACAGGGGGCACCGAGCAGTACTTC
cdr3_aa: CASSYPGTGGTEQYF

clone_size: once
j_call: TRBJ1-1
v_call: TRBV5-1
d_call: -
cdr3_nt: TGCGCCAGCAGCTTGCCGGGGGGTGGCATGAACACTGAAGCTTTCTTT
cdr3_aa: CASSLPGGGMNTEAFF

clone_size: -
j_call: TRBJ1-1
v_call: TRBV9
d_call: -
cdr3_nt: TGTGCCAGCAGCGTAGATCCGTCGGGGACTGAAGCTTTCTTT
cdr3_aa: CASSVDPSGTEAFF

clone_size: -
j_call: TRBJ1-2
v_call: TRBV7-6
d_call: -
cdr3_nt: TGTGCCAGCAGCGGGACTGAGAGTGTGGGCTACACCTTC
cdr3_aa: CASSGTESVGYTF

clone_size: -
j_call: TRBJ1-2
v_call: TRBV9
d_call: -
cdr3_nt: TGTGCCAGCAGCGGGCGGATGGCTCAACTTGGCTACACCTTC
cdr3_aa: CASSGRMAQLGYTF

clone_size: -
j_call: TRBJ2-1
v_call: TRBV2
d_call: -
cdr3_nt: TGTGCCAGCAGTGAAGTAACCGGTTCCTACAATGAGCAGTTCTTC
cdr3_aa: CASSEVTGSYNEQFF

clone_size: -
j_call: TRBJ2-1
v_call: TRBV11-2
d_call: TRBD2
cdr3_nt: TGTGCCAGCAGCAATAGCGGGGGAGGTAATGAGCAGTTCTTC
cdr3_aa: CASSNSGGGNEQFF

clone_size: -
j_call: TRBJ2-7
v_call: TRBV11-2
d_call: -
cdr3_nt: TGTGCCAGCAGCTTAGGGGCCACCTACGAGCAGTACTTC
cdr3_aa: CASSLGATYEQYF

clone_size: -
j_call: TRBJ2-3
v_call: TRBV5-4
d_call: -
cdr3_nt: TGTGCCAGCAGCTCGACAGGAAACACAGATACGCAGTATTTT
cdr3_aa: CASSSTGNTDTQYF

clone_size: -
j_call: TRBJ2-3
v_call: TRBV7-2
d_call: TRBD2
cdr3_nt: TGTGCCAGCAGCTTCGCACTAGCGCCTACTAGCACAGATACGCAGTATTTT
cdr3_aa: CASSFALAPTSTDTQYF

clone_size: -
j_call: TRBJ2-3
v_call: TRBV14
d_call: -
cdr3_nt: TGTGCCAGCAGCCAAAACCCCTCCAGCGCAGATACGCAGTATTTT
cdr3_aa: CASSQNPSSADTQYF

clone_size: -
j_call: TRBJ2-1
v_call: TRBV5-8
d_call: TRBD2
cdr3_nt: TGTGCCAGCCGAGGCGCCATCCCCCGGGGGGCCTACAATGAGCAGTTCTTC
cdr3_aa: CASRGAIPRGAYNEQFF

clone_size: -
j_call: TRBJ1-2
v_call: TRBV20-1
d_call: TRBD1
cdr3_nt: TGCAGTGCGCGACAGGGGGGAGGCTACACCTTC
cdr3_aa: CSARQGGGYTF

clone_size: -
j_call: TRBJ1-3
v_call: TRBV7-8
d_call: -
cdr3_nt: TGTGCCAGCAGCTTATCCCCAGGGATCGGAAACACCATATATTTT
cdr3_aa: CASSLSPGIGNTIYF

clone_size: -
j_call: TRBJ2-7
v_call: TRBV6-1
d_call: -
cdr3_nt: TGTGCCAGCAATGTAGGATCACAAACCTACGAGCAGTACTTC
cdr3_aa: CASNVGSQTYEQYF

clone_size: -
j_call: TRBJ2-3
v_call: TRBV28
d_call: -
cdr3_nt: TGTGCCAGCAGTTTTAGCTCCTTCGCCTTCACAGATACGCAGTATTTT
cdr3_aa: CASSFSSFAFTDTQYF

clone_size: -
j_call: TRBJ2-2
v_call: TRBV6-5
d_call: TRBD1
cdr3_nt: TGTGCCAGCAAGAGTGACAGGGGTGGCACCGGGGAGCTGTTTTTT
cdr3_aa: CASKSDRGGTGELFF

clone_size: -
j_call: TRBJ2-3
v_call: TRBV6-5
d_call: -
cdr3_nt: TGTGCCAGCAGTTACTCGAAAGGGGCCCGCACAGATACGCAGTATTTT
cdr3_aa: CASSYSKGARTDTQYF

clone_size: -
j_call: TRBJ2-5
v_call: TRBV10-1
d_call: -
cdr3_nt: TGCGCCAGCAGTGAGCCCAAACTTGACCCCATAACGAGAGAGACCCAGTACTTC
cdr3_aa: CASSEPKLDPITRETQYF

clone_size: -
j_call: TRBJ1-2
v_call: TRBV5-4
d_call: -
cdr3_nt: TGTGCCAGCAGCTTGGGGTCACAGGAGCCTCTAGGCTACACCTTC
cdr3_aa: CASSLGSQEPLGYTF

clone_size: -
j_call: TRBJ1-2
v_call: TRBV15
d_call: -
cdr3_nt: TGTGCCACCAGCCCGAGGGAGGGAAGTGGCTACACCTTC
cdr3_aa: CATSPREGSGYTF

clone_size: -
j_call: TRBJ1-2
v_call: TRBV5-1
d_call: TRBD1
cdr3_nt: TGCGCCAGCAGCTCCGCCGGGACAGGGGGGTCATTAGACTATGGCTACACCTTC
cdr3_aa: CASSSAGTGGSLDYGYTF